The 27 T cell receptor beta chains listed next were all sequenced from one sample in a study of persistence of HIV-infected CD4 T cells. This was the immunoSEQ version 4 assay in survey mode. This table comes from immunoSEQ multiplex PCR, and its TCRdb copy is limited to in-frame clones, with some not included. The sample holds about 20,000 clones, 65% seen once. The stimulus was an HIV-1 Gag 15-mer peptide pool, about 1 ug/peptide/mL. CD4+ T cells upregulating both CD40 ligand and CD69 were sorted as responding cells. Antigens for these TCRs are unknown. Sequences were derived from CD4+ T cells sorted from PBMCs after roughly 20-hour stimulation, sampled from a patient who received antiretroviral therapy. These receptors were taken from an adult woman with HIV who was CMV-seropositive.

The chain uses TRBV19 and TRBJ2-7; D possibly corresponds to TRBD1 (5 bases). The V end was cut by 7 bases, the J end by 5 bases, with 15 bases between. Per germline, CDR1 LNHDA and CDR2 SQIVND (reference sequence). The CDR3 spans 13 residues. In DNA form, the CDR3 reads TGTGCCAGTAATAAGGGGTTAAGCGACGAGCAGTACTTC. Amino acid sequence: CASNKGLSDEQYF.

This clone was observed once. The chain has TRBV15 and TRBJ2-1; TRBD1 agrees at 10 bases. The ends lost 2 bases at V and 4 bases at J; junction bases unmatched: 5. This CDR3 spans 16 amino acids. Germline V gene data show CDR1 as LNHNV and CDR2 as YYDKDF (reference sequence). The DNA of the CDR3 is TGTGCCACCAGCAGATCGGGACAGGGGCCGTACAATGAGCAGTTCTTC. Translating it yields CATSRSGQGPYNEQFF. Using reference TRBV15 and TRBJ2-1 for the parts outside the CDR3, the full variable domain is DAMVIQNPRYQVTQFGKPVTLSCSQTLNHNVMYWYQQKSSQAPKLLFHYYDKDFNNEADTPDNFQSRRPNTSFCFLDIRSPGLGDTAMYLCATSRSGQGPYNEQFFGPGTRLTVL.

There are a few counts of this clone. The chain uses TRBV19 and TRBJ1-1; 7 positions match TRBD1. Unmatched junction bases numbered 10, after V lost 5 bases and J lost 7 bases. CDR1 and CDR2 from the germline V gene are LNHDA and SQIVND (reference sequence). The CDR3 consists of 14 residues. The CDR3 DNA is TGTGCCAGTAGTGTTGCAGGGGGTTGGGGTGAAGCTTTCTTT. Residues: CASSVAGGWGEAFF.

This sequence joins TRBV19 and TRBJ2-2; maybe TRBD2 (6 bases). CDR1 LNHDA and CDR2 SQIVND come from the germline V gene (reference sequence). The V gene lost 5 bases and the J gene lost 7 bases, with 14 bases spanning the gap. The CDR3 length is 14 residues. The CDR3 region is CASSPLAGRGELFF. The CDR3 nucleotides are TGTGCCAGTAGTCCACTCGCGGGGCGCGGGGAGCTGTTTTTT. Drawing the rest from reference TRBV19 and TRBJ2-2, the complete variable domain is DGGITQSPKYLFRKEGQNVTLSCEQNLNHDAMYWYRQDPGQGLRLIYYSQIVNDFQKGDIAEGYSVSREKKESFPLTVTSAQKNPTAFYLCASSPLAGRGELFFGEGSRLTVL.

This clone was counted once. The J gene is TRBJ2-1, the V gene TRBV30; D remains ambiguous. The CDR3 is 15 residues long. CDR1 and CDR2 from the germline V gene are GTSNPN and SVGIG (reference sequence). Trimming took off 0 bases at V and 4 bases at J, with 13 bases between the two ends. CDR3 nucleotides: TGTGCCTGGAGTGTCGGTACATCCACATACAATGAGCAGTTCTTC. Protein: CAWSVGTSTYNEQFF.

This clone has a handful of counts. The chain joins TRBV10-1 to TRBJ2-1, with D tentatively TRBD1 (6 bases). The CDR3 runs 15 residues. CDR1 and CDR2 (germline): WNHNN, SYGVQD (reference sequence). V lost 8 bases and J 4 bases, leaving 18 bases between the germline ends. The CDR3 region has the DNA TGCGCCAGCCCGTTTCAGGGGCGGCGGTACAATGAGCAGTTCTTC. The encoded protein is CASPFQGRRYNEQFF.

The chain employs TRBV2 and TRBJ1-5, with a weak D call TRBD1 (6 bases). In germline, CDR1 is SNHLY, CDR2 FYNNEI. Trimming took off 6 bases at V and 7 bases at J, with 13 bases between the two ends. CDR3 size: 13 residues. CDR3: CASSTYRDQPQHF. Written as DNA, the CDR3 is TGTGCCAGCAGCACCTACAGGGACCAGCCCCAGCATTTT.

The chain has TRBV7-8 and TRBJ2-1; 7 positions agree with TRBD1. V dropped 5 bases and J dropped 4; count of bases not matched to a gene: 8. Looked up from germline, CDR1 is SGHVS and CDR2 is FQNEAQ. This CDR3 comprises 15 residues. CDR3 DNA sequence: TGTGCCAGCAGCCCCCGGGACAGTAATTACAATGAGCAGTTCTTC. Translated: CASSPRDSNYNEQFF. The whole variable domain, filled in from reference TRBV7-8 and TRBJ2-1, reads GAGVSQSPRYKVAKRGQDVALRCDPISGHVSLFWYQQALGQGPEFLTYFQNEAQLDKSGLPSDRFFAERPEGSVSTLKIQRTQQEDSAVYLCASSPRDSNYNEQFFGPGTRLTVL.

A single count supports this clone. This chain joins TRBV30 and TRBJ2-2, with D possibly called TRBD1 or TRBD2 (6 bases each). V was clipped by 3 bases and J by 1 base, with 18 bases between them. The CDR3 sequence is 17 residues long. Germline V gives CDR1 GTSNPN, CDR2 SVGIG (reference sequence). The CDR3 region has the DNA TGTGCCTGGAGAGGGCTTGGGGGGCCTTTGAACACCGGGGAGCTGTTTTTT. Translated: CAWRGLGGPLNTGELFF.

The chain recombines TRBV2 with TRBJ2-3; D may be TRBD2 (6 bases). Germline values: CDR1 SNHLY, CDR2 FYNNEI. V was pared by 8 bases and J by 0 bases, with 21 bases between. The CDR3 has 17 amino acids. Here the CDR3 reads CASSRLGSPLSTDTQYF. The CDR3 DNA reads TGTGCCAGCTCCAGACTAGGGTCTCCTCTTAGCACAGATACGCAGTATTTT. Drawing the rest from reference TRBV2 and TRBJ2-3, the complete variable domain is EPEVTQTPSHQVTQMGQEVILRCVPISNHLYFYWYRQILGQKVEFLVSFYNNEISEKSEIFDDQFSVERPDGSNFTLKIRSTKLEDSAMYFCASSRLGSPLSTDTQYFGPGTRLTVL.

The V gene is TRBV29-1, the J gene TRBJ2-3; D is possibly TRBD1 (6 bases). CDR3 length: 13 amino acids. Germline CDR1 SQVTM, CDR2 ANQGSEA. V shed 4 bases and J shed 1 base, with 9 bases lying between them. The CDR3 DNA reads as TGCAGCGTTGCCAGGGGAGGCACAGATACGCAGTATTTT. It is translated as CSVARGGTDTQYF.

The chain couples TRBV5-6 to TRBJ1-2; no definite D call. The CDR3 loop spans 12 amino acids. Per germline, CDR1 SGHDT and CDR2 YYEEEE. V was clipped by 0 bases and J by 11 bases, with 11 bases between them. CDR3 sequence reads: CASSLGKSAYTF. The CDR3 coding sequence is TGTGCCAGCAGCTTGGGGAAGTCAGCTTACACCTTC. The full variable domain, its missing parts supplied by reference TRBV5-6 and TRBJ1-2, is DAGVTQSPTHLIKTRGQQVTLRCSPKSGHDTVSWYQQALGQGPQFIFQYYEEEERQRGNFPDRFSGHQFPNYSSELNVNALLLGDSALYLCASSLGKSAYTFGSGTRLTVV.

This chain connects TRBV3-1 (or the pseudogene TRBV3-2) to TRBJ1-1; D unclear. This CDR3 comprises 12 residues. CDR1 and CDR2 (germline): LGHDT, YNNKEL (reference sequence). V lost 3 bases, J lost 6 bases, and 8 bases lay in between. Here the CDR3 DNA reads TGTGCCAGCAGCCAGGCAGAATCTGAAGCTTTCTTT. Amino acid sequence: CASSQAESEAFF.

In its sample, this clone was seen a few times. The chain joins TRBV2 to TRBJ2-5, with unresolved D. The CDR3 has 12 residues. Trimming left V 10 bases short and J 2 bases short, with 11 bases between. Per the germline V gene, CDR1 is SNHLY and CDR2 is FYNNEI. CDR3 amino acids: CATGPTQETQYF. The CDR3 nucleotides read TGTGCCACCGGGCCTACTCAAGAGACCCAGTACTTC.

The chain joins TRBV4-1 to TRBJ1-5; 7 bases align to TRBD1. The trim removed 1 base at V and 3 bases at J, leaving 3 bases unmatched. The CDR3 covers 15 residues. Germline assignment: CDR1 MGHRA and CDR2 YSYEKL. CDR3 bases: TGCGCCAGCAGCCAAGTAGGGGGCCACAATCAGCCCCAGCATTTT. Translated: CASSQVGGHNQPQHF.

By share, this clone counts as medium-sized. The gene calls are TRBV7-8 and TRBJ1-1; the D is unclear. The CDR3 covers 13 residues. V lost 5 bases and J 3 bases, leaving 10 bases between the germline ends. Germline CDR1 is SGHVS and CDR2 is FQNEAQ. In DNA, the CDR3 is TGTGCCAGCAGCCGAGACGCCTACACTGAAGCTTTCTTT. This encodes CASSRDAYTEAFF.

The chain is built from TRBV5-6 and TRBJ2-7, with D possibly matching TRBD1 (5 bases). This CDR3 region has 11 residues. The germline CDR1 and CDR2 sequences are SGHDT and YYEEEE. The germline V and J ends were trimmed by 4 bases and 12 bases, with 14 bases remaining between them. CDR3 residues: CASSIGQGMYF. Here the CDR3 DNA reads TGTGCCAGCAGCATTGGTCAGGGTATGTACTTC. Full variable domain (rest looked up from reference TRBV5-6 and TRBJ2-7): DAGVTQSPTHLIKTRGQQVTLRCSPKSGHDTVSWYQQALGQGPQFIFQYYEEEERQRGNFPDRFSGHQFPNYSSELNVNALLLGDSALYLCASSIGQGMYFGPGTRLTVT.

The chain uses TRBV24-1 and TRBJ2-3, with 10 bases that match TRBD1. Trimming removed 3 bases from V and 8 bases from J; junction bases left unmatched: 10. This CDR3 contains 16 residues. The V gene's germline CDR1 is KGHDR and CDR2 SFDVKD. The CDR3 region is CATSDQTGGRIGTQYF. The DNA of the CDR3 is TGTGCCACCAGTGATCAGACAGGGGGCCGGATCGGTACGCAGTATTTT.

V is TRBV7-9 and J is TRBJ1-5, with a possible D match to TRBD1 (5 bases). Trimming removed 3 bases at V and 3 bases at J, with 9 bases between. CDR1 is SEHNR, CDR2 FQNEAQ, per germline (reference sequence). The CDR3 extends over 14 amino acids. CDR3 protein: CASSFGQDNQPQHF. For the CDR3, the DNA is TGTGCCAGCAGCTTCGGACAAGACAATCAGCCCCAGCATTTT.

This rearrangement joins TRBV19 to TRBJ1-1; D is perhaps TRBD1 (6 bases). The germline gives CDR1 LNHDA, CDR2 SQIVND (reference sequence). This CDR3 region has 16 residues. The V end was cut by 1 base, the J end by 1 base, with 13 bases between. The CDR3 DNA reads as TGTGCCAGTAGTATAGGGGGGGCAGCTAGGAACACTGAAGCTTTCTTT. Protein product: CASSIGGAARNTEAFF.

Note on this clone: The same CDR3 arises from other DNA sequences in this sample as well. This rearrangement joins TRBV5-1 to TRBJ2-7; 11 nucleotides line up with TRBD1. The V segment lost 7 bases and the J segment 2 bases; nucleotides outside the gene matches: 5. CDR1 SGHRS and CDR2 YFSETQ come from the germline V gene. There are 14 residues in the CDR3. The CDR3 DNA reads TGCGCCAGCTCTCCGGGACAGGGGGCCTACGAGCAGTACTTC. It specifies CASSPGQGAYEQYF. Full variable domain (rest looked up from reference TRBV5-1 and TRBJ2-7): KAGVTQTPRYLIKTRGQQVTLSCSPISGHRSVSWYQQTPGQGLQFLFEYFSETQRNKGNFPGRFSGRQFSNSRSEMNVSTLELGDSALYLCASSPGQGAYEQYFGPGTRLTVT.

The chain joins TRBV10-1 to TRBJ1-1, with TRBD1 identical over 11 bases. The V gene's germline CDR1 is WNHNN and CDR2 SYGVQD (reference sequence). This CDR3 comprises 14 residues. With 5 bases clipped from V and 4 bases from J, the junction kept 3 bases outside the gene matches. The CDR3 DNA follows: TGCGCCAGCAGTAGGACAGGGGGCTTCACTGAAGCTTTCTTT. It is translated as CASSRTGGFTEAFF.

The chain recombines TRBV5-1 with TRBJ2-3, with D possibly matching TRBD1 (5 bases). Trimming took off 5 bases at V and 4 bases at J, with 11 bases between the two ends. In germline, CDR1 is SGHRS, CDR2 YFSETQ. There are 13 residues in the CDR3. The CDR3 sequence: CASREKGSDTQYF. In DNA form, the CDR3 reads TGCGCCAGCAGGGAGAAGGGGTCAGATACGCAGTATTTT.

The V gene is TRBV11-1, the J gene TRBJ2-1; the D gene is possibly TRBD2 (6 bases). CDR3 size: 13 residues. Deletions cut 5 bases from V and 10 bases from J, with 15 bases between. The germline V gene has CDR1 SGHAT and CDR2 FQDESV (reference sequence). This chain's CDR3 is CASSRDWAREQFF. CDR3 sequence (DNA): TGTGCCAGCAGCCGGGACTGGGCCCGCGAGCAGTTCTTC.

CDR3 sequence: CASSWRQGTDTQYF. CDR3 sequence (DNA): TGTGCCAGCAGTTGGCGCCAGGGGACAGATACGCAGTATTTT. The V call is TRBV6-2 or TRBV6-3, the J call TRBJ2-3; perhaps TRBD1 as D (6 bases). Germline-derived CDR1 and CDR2 are MNHEY and SVGEGT. The CDR3 totals 14 residues. The V end was cut by 4 bases, the J end by 3 bases, with 11 bases between.

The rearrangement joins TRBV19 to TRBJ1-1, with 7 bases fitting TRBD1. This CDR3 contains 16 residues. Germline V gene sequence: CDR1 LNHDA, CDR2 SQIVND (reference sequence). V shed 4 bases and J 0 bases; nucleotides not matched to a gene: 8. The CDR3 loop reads CASSTGPGTVNTEAFF. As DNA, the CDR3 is TGTGCCAGTAGTACCGGTCCCGGGACAGTGAACACTGAAGCTTTCTTT.

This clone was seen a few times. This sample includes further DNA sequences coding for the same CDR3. The CDR3 loop reads CASSRQGNTEAFF. CDR3 DNA sequence: TGTGCCAGCTCACGCCAGGGGAACACTGAAGCTTTCTTT. This chain uses TRBV18 with TRBJ1-1, with a weak D call TRBD1 (5 bases). The germline V gene encodes CDR1 KGHSH and CDR2 LQKENI. V was clipped by 4 bases and J by 1 base, with 7 bases between them. CDR3 size: 13 residues.